This entry features one TCR beta chain sequence. Its specificity is unknown. The source of the sample is a study of cytomegalovirus exposure and HLA in healthy donors. The study, taken as a whole, reports: Whilst most TCR sequences proved rare, a subset of public TCRs occurred across many donors. Confirmation in vitro established that a few CMV-associated chains were specific for CMV antigens. Reports indicated that the classifier achieved high specificity and sensitivity in diagnosing cytomegalovirus status. The study listed approximately 160 cytomegalovirus-associated TCR beta chains.

Measured with immunoSEQ multiplex PCR; TCRdb has only the in-frame clones, and not every one. Of about 120,000 clones in the sample, approximately 89% were seen once. V lost 3 bases and J 8 bases, leaving 16 bases between the germline ends. Germline V lookup: CDR1 WNHNN, CDR2 SYGVQD (reference sequence). This CDR3 is built from 14 residues. The chain carries TRBV10-1 and TRBJ1-1, with D possibly being TRBD1 (6 bases). The source is a woman between 18 and 29 years old in good health and CMV-seronegative. Sequencing was performed on PBMCs. CDR3 sequence reads: CASSEAGAPMEAFF. The CDR3 nucleotides are TGCGCCAGCAGTGAAGCGGGGGCGCCTATGGAAGCTTTCTTT.